This T cell receptor beta chain was sequenced during a study of long-term antiretroviral therapy in people with HIV. The assay, immunoSEQ v3.0, was run at survey level. Method: immunoSEQ multiplex PCR; TCRdb's copy keeps in-frame clones and lacks some. The sample consists of 25,000 to 40,000 clones, 97% of them appearing once. The V gene lost 5 bases and the J gene lost 0 bases, with 14 bases spanning the gap. The CDR3 is 16 amino acids. Germline lookup yields CDR1 SGDLS and CDR2 YYNGEE. The sample was unsorted PBMCs, taken 7.6 years after starting antiretroviral therapy. The receptor comes from a man aged 30 to 39 with HIV. The chain joins TRBV9 to TRBJ1-4, with D possibly matching TRBD1 (5 bases). The CDR3 protein is CASSDSDRATNEKLFF. The CDR3 region has the DNA TGTGCCAGCAGTGACTCCGACAGAGCAACTAATGAAAAACTGTTTTTT. Looking up the rest from reference TRBV9 and TRBJ1-4 gives the full variable domain: DSGVTQTPKHLITATGQRVTLRCSPRSGDLSVYWYQQSLDQGLQFLIQYYNGEERAKGNILERFSAQQFPDLHSELNLSSLELGDSALYFCASSDSDRATNEKLFFGSGTQLSVL.